This T cell receptor (beta chain) is drawn from a study of cytomegalovirus exposure and HLA in healthy donors (dated by TCRdb to 2016 to 2017). In terms of the full investigation: According to a later analysis, one platform produced both the roughly 130 validation repertoires and the roughly 640 repertoires of the first cohort. In addition to the first cohort of 666 subjects, a separate validation cohort of about 120 different subjects was used. The study was designed to test whether signatures of past pathogen exposure could be identified by cataloging public T cell receptors. The study combined high-throughput TCR immunosequencing, statistical association of individual TCRs with disease status, and machine learning to predict cytomegalovirus infection status. Study-wide findings and limitations: A few of the identified cytomegalovirus-associated TCR beta chains were confirmed in vitro to be specific for cytomegalovirus antigens. The validation cohort had no HLA typing available for a later analysis, so co-occurrence within that cohort was assessed over all 110 or so repertoires. A total of 150 or so TCR beta chains were listed by the study as associated with cytomegalovirus. The authors suggested that the approach could potentially be generalized to other disease states and immunological phenotypes. The classifier was reported to diagnose cytomegalovirus status with high specificity and sensitivity in both the original cohort and the validation cohort. Of the cluster scores, around 95% were above 0 in a later analysis, which found that TCRs clustered in the first cohort also tended to co-occur in the approximately 110 validation repertoires. Most TCR sequences were seen in very few donors, while some public TCRs were found in many individuals.

For CDR1 and CDR2, the germline V gene (reference sequence) lists GTSNPN and SVGIG. The V end loses 1 base and the J end loses 7 bases, and a stretch of 17 bases separates them. From its cysteine to its phenylalanine, the CDR3 spans 15 amino acids. This entry keeps only the CDR3 DNA: 45 bases, framed from base 1. The library was made by the immunoSEQ multiplex PCR assay. The study's processing was this. To diagnose cytomegalovirus status from the catalog of TCR beta chain sequences, a statistical classification framework was built. Sourced from immuneACCESS, this table was stored by TCRdb with only in-frame sequences that have V and J called. A share of the clones is absent; for the studies checked, an unresolved V gene accounts for under half, and the remainder has no known explanation. V, J and clone size derive from that table, while D and trimming were established from the DNA sequence. This sample has about 130,000 clones in its table, and 85% to 95% of those were observed once. 1% to 1.5% of the sample is taken by the ten largest.

As for this clone: The antigen it binds to is not known. There are no base qualities to consult, and no much larger clone falls within one base.

Donors formed part of the validation cohort, which comprised over a hundred subjects and was distinct from the first cohort of fewer than 750 subjects. This clonotype was sampled from a woman between 18 and 29 years old in good health and CMV-seronegative. Sequencing used PBMCs. The chain was built from TRBV30 and TRBJ2-4, with no confident D gene call. The CDR3 reads CAWSGAGLRMNIQYF. The base sequence is TGTGCCTGGAGTGGGGCAGGCCTCAGGATGAACATTCAGTACTTC.